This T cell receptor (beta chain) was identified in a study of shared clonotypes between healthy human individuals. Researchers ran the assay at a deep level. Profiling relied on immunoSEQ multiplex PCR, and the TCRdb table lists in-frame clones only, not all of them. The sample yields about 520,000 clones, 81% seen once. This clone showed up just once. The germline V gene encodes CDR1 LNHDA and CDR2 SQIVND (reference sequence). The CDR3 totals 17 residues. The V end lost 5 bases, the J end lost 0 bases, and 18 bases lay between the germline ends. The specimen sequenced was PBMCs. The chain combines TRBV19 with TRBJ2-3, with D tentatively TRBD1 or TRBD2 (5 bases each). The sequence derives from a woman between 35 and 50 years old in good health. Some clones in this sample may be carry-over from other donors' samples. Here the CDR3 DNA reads TGTGCCAGTAGTGTCCTGCCGGGACGGACAAGCACAGATACGCAGTATTTT. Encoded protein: CASSVLPGRTSTDTQYF.